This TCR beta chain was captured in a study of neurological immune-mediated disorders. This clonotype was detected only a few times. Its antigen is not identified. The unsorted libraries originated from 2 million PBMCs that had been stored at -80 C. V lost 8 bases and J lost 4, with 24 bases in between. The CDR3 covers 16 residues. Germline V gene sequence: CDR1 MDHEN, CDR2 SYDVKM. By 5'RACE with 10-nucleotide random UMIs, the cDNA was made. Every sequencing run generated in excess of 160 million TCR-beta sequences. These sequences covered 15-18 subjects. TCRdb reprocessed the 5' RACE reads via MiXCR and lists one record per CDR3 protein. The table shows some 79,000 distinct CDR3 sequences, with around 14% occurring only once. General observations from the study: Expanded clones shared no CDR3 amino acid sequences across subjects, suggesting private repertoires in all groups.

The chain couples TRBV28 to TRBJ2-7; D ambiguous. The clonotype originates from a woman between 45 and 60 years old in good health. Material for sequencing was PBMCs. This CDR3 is CASAWGGTSITYEQYF. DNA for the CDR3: TGTGCCAGCGCCTGGGGTGGCACCTCCATTACATACGAGCAGTACTTC.